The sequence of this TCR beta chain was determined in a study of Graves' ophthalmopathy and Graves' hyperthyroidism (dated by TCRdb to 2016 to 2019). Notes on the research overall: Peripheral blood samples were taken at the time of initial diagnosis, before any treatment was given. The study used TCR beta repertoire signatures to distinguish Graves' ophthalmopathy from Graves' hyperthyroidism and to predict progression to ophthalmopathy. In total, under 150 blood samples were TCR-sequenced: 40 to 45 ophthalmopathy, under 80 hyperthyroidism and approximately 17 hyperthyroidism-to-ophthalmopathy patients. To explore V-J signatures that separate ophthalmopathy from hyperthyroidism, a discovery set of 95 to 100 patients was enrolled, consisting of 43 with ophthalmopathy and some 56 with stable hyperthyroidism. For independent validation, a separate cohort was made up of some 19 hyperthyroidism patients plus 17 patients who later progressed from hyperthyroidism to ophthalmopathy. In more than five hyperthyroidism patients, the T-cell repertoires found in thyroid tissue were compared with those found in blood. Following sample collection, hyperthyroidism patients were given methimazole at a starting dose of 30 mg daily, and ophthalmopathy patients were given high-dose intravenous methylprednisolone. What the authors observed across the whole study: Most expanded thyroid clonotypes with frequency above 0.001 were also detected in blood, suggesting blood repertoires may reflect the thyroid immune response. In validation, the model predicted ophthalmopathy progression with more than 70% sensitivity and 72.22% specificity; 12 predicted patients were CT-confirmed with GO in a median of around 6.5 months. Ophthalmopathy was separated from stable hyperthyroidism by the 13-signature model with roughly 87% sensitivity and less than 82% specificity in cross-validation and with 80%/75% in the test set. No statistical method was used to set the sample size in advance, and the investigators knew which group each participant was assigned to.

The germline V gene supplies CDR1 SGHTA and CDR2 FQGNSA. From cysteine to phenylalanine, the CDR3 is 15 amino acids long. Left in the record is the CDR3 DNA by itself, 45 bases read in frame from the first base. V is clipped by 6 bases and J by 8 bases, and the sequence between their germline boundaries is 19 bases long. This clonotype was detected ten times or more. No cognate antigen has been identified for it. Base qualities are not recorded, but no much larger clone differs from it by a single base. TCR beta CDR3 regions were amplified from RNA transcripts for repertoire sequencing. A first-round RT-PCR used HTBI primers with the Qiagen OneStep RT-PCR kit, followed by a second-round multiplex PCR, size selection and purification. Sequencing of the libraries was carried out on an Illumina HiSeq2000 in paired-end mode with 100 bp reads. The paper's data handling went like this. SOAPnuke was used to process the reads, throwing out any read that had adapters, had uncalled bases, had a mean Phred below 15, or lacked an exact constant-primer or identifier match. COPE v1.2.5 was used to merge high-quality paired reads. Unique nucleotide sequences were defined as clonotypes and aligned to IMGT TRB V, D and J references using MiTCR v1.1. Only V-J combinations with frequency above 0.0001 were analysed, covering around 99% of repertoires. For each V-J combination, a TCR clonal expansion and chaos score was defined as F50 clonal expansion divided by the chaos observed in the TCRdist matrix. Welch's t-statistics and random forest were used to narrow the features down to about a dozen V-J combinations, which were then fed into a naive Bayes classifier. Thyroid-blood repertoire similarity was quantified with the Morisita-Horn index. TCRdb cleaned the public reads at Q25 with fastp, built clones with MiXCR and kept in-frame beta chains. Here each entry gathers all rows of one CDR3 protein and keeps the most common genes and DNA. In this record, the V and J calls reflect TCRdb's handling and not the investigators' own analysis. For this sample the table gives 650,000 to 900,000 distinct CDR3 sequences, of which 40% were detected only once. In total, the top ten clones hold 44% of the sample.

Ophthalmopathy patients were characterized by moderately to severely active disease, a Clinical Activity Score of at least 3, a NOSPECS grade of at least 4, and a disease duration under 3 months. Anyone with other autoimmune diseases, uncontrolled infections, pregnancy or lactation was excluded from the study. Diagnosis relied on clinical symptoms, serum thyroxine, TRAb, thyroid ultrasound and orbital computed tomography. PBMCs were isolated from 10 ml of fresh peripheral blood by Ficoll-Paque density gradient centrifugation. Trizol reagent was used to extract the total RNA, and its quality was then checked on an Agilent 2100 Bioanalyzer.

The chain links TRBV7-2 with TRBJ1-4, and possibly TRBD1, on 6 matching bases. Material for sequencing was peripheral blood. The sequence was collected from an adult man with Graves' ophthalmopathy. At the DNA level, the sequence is TGTGCCAGCAGGACCGACGGCAGGGGTTTCGAAAAACTGTTTTTT. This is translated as CASRTDGRGFEKLFF.